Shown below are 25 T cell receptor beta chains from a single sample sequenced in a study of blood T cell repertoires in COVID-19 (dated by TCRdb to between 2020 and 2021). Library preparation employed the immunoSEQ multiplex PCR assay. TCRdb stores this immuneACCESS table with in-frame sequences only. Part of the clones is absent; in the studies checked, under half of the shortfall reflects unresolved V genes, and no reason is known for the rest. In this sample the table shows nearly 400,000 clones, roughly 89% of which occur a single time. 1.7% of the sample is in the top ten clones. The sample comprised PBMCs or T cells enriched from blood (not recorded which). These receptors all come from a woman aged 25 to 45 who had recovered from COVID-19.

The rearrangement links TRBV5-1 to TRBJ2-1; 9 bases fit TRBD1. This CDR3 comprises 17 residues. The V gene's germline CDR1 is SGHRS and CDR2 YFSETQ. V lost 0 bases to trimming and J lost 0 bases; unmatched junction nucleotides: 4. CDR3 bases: TGCGCCAGCAGCTTGGGGACAGGGGTTTTCTCCTACAATGAGCAGTTCTTC. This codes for CASSLGTGVFSYNEQFF. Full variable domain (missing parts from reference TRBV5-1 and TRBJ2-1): KAGVTQTPRYLIKTRGQQVTLSCSPISGHRSVSWYQQTPGQGLQFLFEYFSETQRNKGNFPGRFSGRQFSNSRSEMNVSTLELGDSALYLCASSLGTGVFSYNEQFFGPGTRLTVL.

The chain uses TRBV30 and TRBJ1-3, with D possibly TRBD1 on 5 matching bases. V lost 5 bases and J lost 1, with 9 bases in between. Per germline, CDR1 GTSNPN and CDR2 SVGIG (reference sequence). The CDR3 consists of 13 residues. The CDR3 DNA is TGTGCCTGGGGGACTGAATCTGGAAACACCATATATTTT. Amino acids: CAWGTESGNTIYF.

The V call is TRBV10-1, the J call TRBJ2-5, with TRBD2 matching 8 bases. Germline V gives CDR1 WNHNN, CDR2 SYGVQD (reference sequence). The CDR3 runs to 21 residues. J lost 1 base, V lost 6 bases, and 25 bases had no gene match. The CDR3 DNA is TGCGCCAGCAGCCCCCCGGAGTTTTGCGGGAGGTGGATTAACTTCCAAGAGACCCAGTACTTC. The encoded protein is CASSPPEFCGRWINFQETQYF.

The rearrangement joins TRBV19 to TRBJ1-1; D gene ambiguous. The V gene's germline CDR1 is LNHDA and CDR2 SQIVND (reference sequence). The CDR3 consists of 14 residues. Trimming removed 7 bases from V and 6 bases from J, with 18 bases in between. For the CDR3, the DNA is TGTGCCAGTACCCTCCCGGGAGGAGCGGCTGAAGCTTTCTTT. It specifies CASTLPGGAAEAFF.

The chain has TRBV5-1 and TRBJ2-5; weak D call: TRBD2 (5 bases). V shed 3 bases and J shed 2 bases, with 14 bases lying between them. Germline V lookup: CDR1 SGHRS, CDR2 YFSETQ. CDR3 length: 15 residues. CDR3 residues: CASSSESPGQETQYF. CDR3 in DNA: TGCGCCAGCAGCTCCGAATCACCGGGGCAAGAGACCCAGTACTTC.

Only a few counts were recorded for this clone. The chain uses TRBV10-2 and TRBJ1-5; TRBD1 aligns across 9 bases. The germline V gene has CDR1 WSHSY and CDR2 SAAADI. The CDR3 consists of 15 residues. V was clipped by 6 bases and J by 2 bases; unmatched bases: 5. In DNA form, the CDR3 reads TGCGCCAGCAGCCCTTGGACAGGGGGCAATCAGCCCCAGCATTTT. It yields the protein CASSPWTGGNQPQHF.

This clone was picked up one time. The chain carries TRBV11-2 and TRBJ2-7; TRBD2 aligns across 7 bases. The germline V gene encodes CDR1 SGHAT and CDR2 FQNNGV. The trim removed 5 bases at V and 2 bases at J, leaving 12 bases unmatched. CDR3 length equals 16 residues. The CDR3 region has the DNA TGTGCCAGCAGCCCTCTAGAGCGGGGTACGGCCTACGAGCAGTACTTC. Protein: CASSPLERGTAYEQYF.

CDR3 nucleotides: TGTGCCAGCAGCCGTAAGACAGGGGGCGCCTCTGGCTACACCTTC. It is translated as CASSRKTGGASGYTF. The rearrangement uses TRBV7-3 and TRBJ1-2, with TRBD1 matching over 10 bases. The length of the CDR3 is 15 residues. The V gene's germline CDR1 is SGHTA and CDR2 FQGTGA. V gave up 5 bases and J gave up 7 bases; unmatched junction bases: 10.

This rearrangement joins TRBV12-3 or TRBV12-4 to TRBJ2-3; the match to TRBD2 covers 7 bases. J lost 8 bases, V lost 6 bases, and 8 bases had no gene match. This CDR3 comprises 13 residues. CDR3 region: CASSSGTTSTQYF. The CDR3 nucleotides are TGTGCCAGCAGCTCCGGGACTACGAGTACGCAGTATTTT.

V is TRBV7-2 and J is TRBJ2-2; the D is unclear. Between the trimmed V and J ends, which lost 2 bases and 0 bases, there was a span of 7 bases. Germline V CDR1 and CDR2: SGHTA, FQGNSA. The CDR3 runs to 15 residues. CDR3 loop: CASSLTETNTGELFF. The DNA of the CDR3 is TGTGCCAGCAGCTTAACTGAAACGAACACCGGGGAGCTGTTTTTT.

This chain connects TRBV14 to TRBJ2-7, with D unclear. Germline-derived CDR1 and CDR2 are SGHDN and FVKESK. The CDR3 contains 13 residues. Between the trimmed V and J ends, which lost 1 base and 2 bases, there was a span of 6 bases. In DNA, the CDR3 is TGTGCCAGCAGCCAAGTGCCAGCCTACGAGCAGTACTTC. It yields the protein CASSQVPAYEQYF.

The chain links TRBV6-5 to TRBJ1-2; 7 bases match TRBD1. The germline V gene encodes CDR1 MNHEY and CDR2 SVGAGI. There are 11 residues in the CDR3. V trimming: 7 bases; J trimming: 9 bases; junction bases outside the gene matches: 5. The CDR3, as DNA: TGTGCCAGCACCGACAGGGCGAGCTACACCTTC. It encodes CASTDRASYTF.

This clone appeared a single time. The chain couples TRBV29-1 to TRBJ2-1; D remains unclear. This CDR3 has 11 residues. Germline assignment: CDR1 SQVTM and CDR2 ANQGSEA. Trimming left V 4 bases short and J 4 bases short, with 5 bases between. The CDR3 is CSVGIYNEQFF. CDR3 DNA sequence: TGCAGCGTTGGTATATACAATGAGCAGTTCTTC.

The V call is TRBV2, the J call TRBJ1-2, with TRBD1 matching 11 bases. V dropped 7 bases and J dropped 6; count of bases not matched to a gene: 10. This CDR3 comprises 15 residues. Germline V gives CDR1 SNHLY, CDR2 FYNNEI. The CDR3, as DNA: TGTGCCAGCACCAGTGAAAGGGACAGGGGGGATGGCTACACCTTC. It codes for CASTSERDRGDGYTF.

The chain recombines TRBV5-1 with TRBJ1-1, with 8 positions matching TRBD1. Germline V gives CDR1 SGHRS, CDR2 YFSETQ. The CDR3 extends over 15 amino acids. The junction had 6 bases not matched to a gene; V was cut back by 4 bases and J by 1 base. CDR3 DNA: TGCGCCAGCAGCACCCGACAGGGGACGAACACTGAAGCTTTCTTT. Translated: CASSTRQGTNTEAFF.

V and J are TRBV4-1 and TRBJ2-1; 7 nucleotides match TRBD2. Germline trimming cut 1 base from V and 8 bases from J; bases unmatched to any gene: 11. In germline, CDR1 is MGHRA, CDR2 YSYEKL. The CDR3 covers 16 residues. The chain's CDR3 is CASSQVGTGGWDEQFF. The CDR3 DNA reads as TGCGCCAGCAGCCAAGTTGGGACGGGAGGTTGGGATGAGCAGTTCTTC.

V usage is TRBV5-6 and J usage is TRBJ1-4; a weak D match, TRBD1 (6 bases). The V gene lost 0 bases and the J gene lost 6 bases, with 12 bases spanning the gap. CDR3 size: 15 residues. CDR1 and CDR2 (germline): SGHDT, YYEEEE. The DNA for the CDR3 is TGTGCCAGCAGCTTGGTAGCGGGGGCGTATGAAAAACTGTTTTTT. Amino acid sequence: CASSLVAGAYEKLFF.

CDR3 sequence (DNA): TGTGCCACCAGCAGAGATAGCGGGGGAATGGTAGCCAAAAACATTCAGTACTTC. As protein: CATSRDSGGMVAKNIQYF. The gene calls are TRBV15 and TRBJ2-4; TRBD2 matches at 9 bases. J lost 0 bases, V lost 0 bases, and 6 bases had no gene match. This CDR3 region has 18 residues. The germline CDR1 and CDR2 sequences are LNHNV and YYDKDF (reference sequence).

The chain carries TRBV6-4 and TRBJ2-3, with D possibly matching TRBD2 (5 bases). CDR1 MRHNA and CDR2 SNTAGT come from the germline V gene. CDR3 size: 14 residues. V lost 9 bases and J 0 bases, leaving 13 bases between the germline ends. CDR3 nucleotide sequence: TGTGCCAGTCGGACGGACTTTAGCACAGATACGCAGTATTTT. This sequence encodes CASRTDFSTDTQYF.

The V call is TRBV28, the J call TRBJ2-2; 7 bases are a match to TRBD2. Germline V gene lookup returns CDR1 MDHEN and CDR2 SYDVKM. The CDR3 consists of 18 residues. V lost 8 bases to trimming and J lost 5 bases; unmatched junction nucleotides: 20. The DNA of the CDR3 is TGTGCCAGCGCTCTCCCCCCGGGGGGAGGGAAAATAACCGGGGAGCTGTTTTTT. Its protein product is CASALPPGGGKITGELFF.

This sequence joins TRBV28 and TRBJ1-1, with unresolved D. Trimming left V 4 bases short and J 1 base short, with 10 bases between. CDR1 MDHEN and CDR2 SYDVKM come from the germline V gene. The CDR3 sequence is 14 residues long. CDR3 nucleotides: TGTGCCAGCAGTTACACCTCAGGGAACACTGAAGCTTTCTTT. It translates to CASSYTSGNTEAFF.

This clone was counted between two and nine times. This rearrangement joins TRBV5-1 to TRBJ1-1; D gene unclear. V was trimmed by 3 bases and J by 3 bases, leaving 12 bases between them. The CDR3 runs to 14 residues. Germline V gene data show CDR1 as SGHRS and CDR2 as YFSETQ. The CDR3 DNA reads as TGCGCCAGCAGCTCCGGGCTAGCCTACACTGAAGCTTTCTTT. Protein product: CASSSGLAYTEAFF.

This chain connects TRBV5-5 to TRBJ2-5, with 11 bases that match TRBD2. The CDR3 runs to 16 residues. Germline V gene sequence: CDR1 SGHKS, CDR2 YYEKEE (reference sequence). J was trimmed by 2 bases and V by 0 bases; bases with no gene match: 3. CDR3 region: CASSLVPSGGQETQYF. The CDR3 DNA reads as TGTGCCAGCAGCTTGGTACCTAGCGGGGGGCAAGAGACCCAGTACTTC. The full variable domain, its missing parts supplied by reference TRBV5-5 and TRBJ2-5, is DAGVTQSPTHLIKTRGQQVTLRCSPISGHKSVSWYQQVLGQGPQFIFQYYEKEERGRGNFPDRFSARQFPNYSSELNVNALLLGDSALYLCASSLVPSGGQETQYFGPGTRLLVL.

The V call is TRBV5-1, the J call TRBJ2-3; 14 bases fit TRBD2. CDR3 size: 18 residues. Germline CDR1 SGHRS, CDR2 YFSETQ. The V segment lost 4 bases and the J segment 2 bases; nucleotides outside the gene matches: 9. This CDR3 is CASSQGLAGVGVTDTQYF. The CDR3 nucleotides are TGCGCCAGCAGCCAGGGACTAGCGGGAGTTGGGGTCACAGATACGCAGTATTTT.

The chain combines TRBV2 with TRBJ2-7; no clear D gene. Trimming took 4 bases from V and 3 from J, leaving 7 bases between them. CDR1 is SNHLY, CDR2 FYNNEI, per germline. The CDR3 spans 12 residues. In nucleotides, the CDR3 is TGTGCCAGCAGTGCGGTAAACTACGAGCAGTACTTC. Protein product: CASSAVNYEQYF.